This T cell receptor (beta chain) came from a study of shared clonotypes between healthy human individuals. Study-wide findings and caveats: Estimated richness values were generally larger in naive subsets than in memory subsets.

Germline V gene lookup returns CDR1 SGDLS and CDR2 YYNGEE. The length of the CDR3 is 16 residues. Trimming pared 5 bases from V and 4 bases from J, leaving 18 bases between. About this clone: Antigen: not known.

Only CD45RO-negative cells positively selected for CCR7 counted as naive CD8 cells, so terminally differentiated effector memory CD45RA+ cells were excluded. TCRdb's table, derived via immunoSEQ multiplex PCR, lists solely in-frame clones and lacks some. Among under 1 million clones, 90% to 95% were seen once, and the ten largest hold less than 25%. The chain is built from TRBV9 and TRBJ2-2, with D possibly being TRBD1 (6 bases). This TCR was recovered from a man under 40 in good health. Material: naive CD8+ T cells sorted from blood. The DNA of the CDR3 is TGTGCCAGCAGTGATTTCAGGGGTATCTCCACCGGGGAGCTGTTTTTT. Translating it yields CASSDFRGISTGELFF. The variable domain in full, completed from reference TRBV9 and TRBJ2-2, reads DSGVTQTPKHLITATGQRVTLRCSPRSGDLSVYWYQQSLDQGLQFLIQYYNGEERAKGNILERFSAQQFPDLHSELNLSSLELGDSALYFCASSDFRGISTGELFFGEGSRLTVL.